The source of this T cell receptor (beta chain) is a study of cytomegalovirus exposure and HLA in healthy donors. Study-level information: Out of several hundred genotyped donors, roughly 80% belonged to the Caucasian-associated ancestry cluster.

PCR used 60 Vbeta primers and 13 Jbeta primers. Repertoires were generated with immunoSEQ multiplex PCR, while TCRdb's copy carries only in-frame clones and drops some. This table holds around 170,000 clones, 65% to 90% found once. On this clone itself: Its antigen is as yet unknown.

Study-wide findings and caveats: Equally common other TCR beta chains were less clonally expanded than HLA-associated ones, a later analysis found. A later look showed TCR association rates differing by HLA locus, highest for DRB1 and lowest for HLA-C. Per a later analysis, approximately 16,000 TCR beta sequences showed association with HLA alleles at 0.05 false discovery rate.

V was pared by 5 bases and J by 4 bases, with 9 bases between. Germline V gene data show CDR1 as MRHNA and CDR2 as SNTAGT. CDR3 length: 13 residues. Specimen: PBMCs. The chain links TRBV6-4 to TRBJ1-5; maybe TRBD1 (5 bases). This receptor was obtained from a man aged 35 to 55 in good health and CMV-seropositive. CDR3 coding DNA: TGTGCCAGCAGTCTACAGGTGAATCAGCCCCAGCATTTT. Residues: CASSLQVNQPQHF.